The 7 T cell receptor beta chains below come from one sample, sequenced in a study of OX40 agonist ivuxolimab in advanced cancers. Preparation of the library involved the immunoSEQ multiplex PCR assay. TCRdb took over this immuneACCESS table, retaining in-frame rearrangements with V and J assigned. Such tables are incomplete; in checked studies, under half of the missing clones stem from an unresolved V gene, and the remainder is unexplained. For this sample there are 25,000 to 35,000 clones; around nine tenths appear just once. Of the sample, less than 30% is held by the ten largest clones. The sample in question was CD4+ or CD8+ T cells sorted from blood, obtained in a trial of the OX40 agonist ivuxolimab. These receptors were obtained from an adult with an advanced solid tumor such as melanoma, head and neck, liver or kidney cancer.

The V and J genes are TRBV9 and TRBJ2-2; D gene unclear. Trimming pared 0 bases from V and 6 bases from J, leaving 15 bases between. Germline V gene data show CDR1 as SGDLS and CDR2 as YYNGEE. CDR3 length: 16 amino acids. CDR3 nucleotides: TGTGCCAGCAGCGTAGGTGCCAGGATTCTTTCCGGGGAGCTGTTTTTT. This sequence encodes CASSVGARILSGELFF.

The chain uses TRBV5-4 and TRBJ1-5, with no clear D. V lost 0 bases, J lost 2 bases, and 0 bases lay in between. This CDR3 has 12 amino acids. The germline gives CDR1 SGHNT, CDR2 YYREEE (reference sequence). This CDR3 is CASSLGNQPQHF. CDR3 nucleotide sequence: TGTGCCAGCAGCTTGGGCAATCAGCCCCAGCATTTT.

This clone was recorded a few times. The same CDR3 arises from other DNA sequences in this sample as well. The chain couples TRBV7-3 to TRBJ2-3; a weak D match, TRBD1 (6 bases). The CDR3 extends over 15 amino acids. Germline V gene lookup returns CDR1 SGHTA and CDR2 FQGTGA. The ends were cut back, 5 bases at V and 2 bases at J, with 14 bases in the middle. The CDR3 sequence is CASSPGGGPTDTQYF. CDR3 coding DNA: TGTGCCAGCAGCCCTGGGGGCGGCCCCACAGATACGCAGTATTTT.

The chain recombines TRBV13 with TRBJ2-7, with unresolved D. CDR1 PRHDT and CDR2 FYEKMQ come from the germline V gene (reference sequence). V lost 1 base and J 5 bases, leaving 12 bases between the germline ends. CDR3 size: 14 residues. CDR3 amino acids: CASSLVASSHEQYF. CDR3 nucleotide sequence: TGTGCCAGCAGCTTAGTGGCGTCTTCCCACGAGCAGTACTTC.

This sequence joins TRBV2 and TRBJ2-1; 7 bases line up with TRBD1. Germline V gives CDR1 SNHLY, CDR2 FYNNEI. This CDR3 has 16 residues. Trimming at V came to 6 bases and at J to 0 bases, leaving 8 bases not matched to a gene. The CDR3 is CASRATTGSSYNEQFF. CDR3 nucleotides: TGTGCCAGCAGGGCAACGACAGGGAGCTCCTACAATGAGCAGTTCTTC. Complete variable domain (other parts from reference TRBV2 and TRBJ2-1): EPEVTQTPSHQVTQMGQEVILRCVPISNHLYFYWYRQILGQKVEFLVSFYNNEISEKSEIFDDQFSVERPDGSNFTLKIRSTKLEDSAMYFCASRATTGSSYNEQFFGPGTRLTVL.

This rearrangement joins TRBV19 to TRBJ2-7, with D perhaps TRBD1 (5 bases). The germline V and J ends were trimmed by 3 bases and 0 bases, with 9 bases remaining between them. Germline V gene sequence: CDR1 LNHDA, CDR2 SQIVND (reference sequence). The CDR3 has 14 amino acids. CDR3 in DNA: TGTGCCAGTAGTATTGCAGGGATCTCCTACGAGCAGTACTTC. The encoded protein is CASSIAGISYEQYF.

V is TRBV4-2 and J is TRBJ1-1; no clear D gene. Trimming took off 0 bases at V and 8 bases at J, with 13 bases between the two ends. This CDR3 contains 14 residues. Per the germline V gene, CDR1 is LGHNA and CDR2 is YNFKEQ. The CDR3 protein is CASSQDLEPVEAFF. The CDR3 DNA follows: TGTGCCAGCAGCCAAGATTTAGAGCCGGTAGAAGCTTTCTTT.